The rows below give T cell receptor beta chains drawn from one sample of a study of cytotoxic CD8 clonotypes in ibrutinib-treated CLL. Profiled with immunoSEQ multiplex PCR; TCRdb holds only in-frame clones, not every one. The profile shows about 200,000 clones, 65% to 80% of them singletons. Sample: PBMCs, taken after 12 months of ibrutinib treatment. The receptors come from a human donor with chronic lymphocytic leukemia. Each CDR3 is given with its conserved first and last residue. Each record gives: D gene, J gene, clone size, V gene, CDR3 protein, CDR3 DNA. D genes are given only for firm matches. Some rows mark clone size as missing; the rest say once, few, many or name a class of expanded clone.

.	TRBJ2-3	.	TRBV7-9	CASRLIRTDTQYF	TGTGCCAGCCGACTTATTCGCACAGATACGCAGTATTTT
TRBD1	TRBJ1-2	.	TRBV7-9	CASSLWGDRVGYTF	TGTGCCAGCAGCTTATGGGGGGACAGGGTTGGCTACACCTTC
.	TRBJ1-5	few	TRBV30	CAWSRDGMMPQHF	TGTGCCTGGAGCCGGGACGGCATGATGCCCCAGCATTTT
.	TRBJ2-6	.	TRBV6-1	CASSVNAGANVLTF	TGTGCCAGCAGTGTTAACGCCGGGGCCAACGTCCTGACTTTC
TRBD2	TRBJ2-2	once	TRBV9	CASSPDGAGGQTGELFF	TGTGCCAGCAGCCCCGATGGGGCGGGAGGGCAAACCGGGGAGCTGTTTTTT
TRBD2	TRBJ2-1	.	TRBV28	CATRGEGRVDEQFF	TGTGCCACCAGAGGGGAGGGCCGCGTCGATGAGCAGTTCTTC
.	TRBJ1-5	few	TRBV28	CASSLWGSRGESNQPQHF	TGTGCCAGCAGTTTATGGGGTTCAAGGGGGGAGAGCAATCAGCCCCAGCATTTT
.	TRBJ2-7	once	TRBV7-2	CASSPGVGRSSYEQYF	TGTGCCAGCAGCCCCGGGGTGGGCAGGAGCTCCTACGAGCAGTACTTC
TRBD1	TRBJ1-2	few	TRBV18	CASSSDRGLWGYTF	TGTGCCAGCTCATCCGACAGGGGGTTGTGGGGCTACACCTTC
.	TRBJ2-2	few	TRBV4-2	CASSPTGRGTGELFF	TGTGCCAGCAGCCCCACAGGGAGGGGCACCGGGGAGCTGTTTTTT
TRBD2	TRBJ2-1	few	TRBV4-2	CASSQESGGTSLFF	TGTGCCAGCAGCCAAGAAAGTGGCGGGACTAGTCTGTTCTTC
TRBD2	TRBJ2-3	once	TRBV19	CASSRGDYYTDTQYF	TGTGCCAGTAGTAGGGGGGACTACTACACAGATACGCAGTATTTT
TRBD2	TRBJ2-5	.	TRBV6-6	CASSLWTSWQETQYF	TGTGCCAGCAGTCTATGGACTAGCTGGCAAGAGACCCAGTACTTC
.	TRBJ1-2	.	TRBV6-1	CASSAGLAYGYTF	TGTGCCAGCAGCGCAGGGTTGGCCTATGGCTACACCTTC
.	TRBJ2-5	.	TRBV28	CASSLFGETQYF	TGTGCCAGCAGTTTATTTGGAGAGACCCAGTACTTC
.	TRBJ1-1	.	TRBV29-1	CSVELRVGTEAFF	TGCAGCGTTGAATTGCGGGTTGGGACTGAAGCTTTCTTT
TRBD2	TRBJ2-3	.	TRBV18	CASRPSGPSDTQYF	TGTGCCAGCCGACCTAGCGGCCCCTCAGATACGCAGTATTTT
.	TRBJ2-7	.	TRBV30	CAWSEGPATYEQYF	TGTGCCTGGAGTGAGGGACCCGCGACCTACGAGCAGTACTTC
.	TRBJ2-2	few	TRBV5-1	CASMKELVRTGELFF	TGCGCCAGCATGAAGGAACTAGTACGGACCGGGGAGCTGTTTTTT
TRBD1	TRBJ1-6	.	TRBV11-3	CASRLGGQDSPLHF	TGTGCCAGCAGGCTAGGGGGACAGGATTCACCCCTCCACTTT